These 24 T cell receptor beta chains originate from one sample sequenced in a study of shared T cell receptors in the human thymus. Assay: immunoSEQ multiplex PCR; the TCRdb copy retains only in-frame clones and omits some. The sample lists roughly 710,000 clones; 70% to 90% were seen once. The sample was also reused in another study, on human thymus T cells.

Sequenced input: thymocytes. Receptors were obtained from a girl under three years old with a congenital heart defect.

This chain joins TRBV4-2 and TRBJ2-3; 8 bases agree with TRBD2. This CDR3 is built from 14 residues. Germline V gene lookup returns CDR1 LGHNA and CDR2 YNFKEQ. J was trimmed by 5 bases and V by 4 bases; bases with no gene match: 5. As DNA, the CDR3 is TGTGCCAGCAGCCCCGGGACTAGGGAAGATACGCAGTATTTT. This translates into CASSPGTREDTQYF.

This clone was detected a few times. V is TRBV6-1 and J is TRBJ1-5; D uncertain. Looked up from germline, CDR1 is MNHNS and CDR2 is SASEGT. V was cut by 4 bases and J by 6 bases, with 10 bases left in between. This CDR3 spans 13 amino acids. The DNA of the CDR3 is TGTGCCAGCAGTGCCAGCGAAGGTCAGCCCCAGCATTTT. Translating it yields CASSASEGQPQHF.

This clone was seen once. V is TRBV7-9 and J is TRBJ2-6; 7 bases match TRBD1. CDR1 is SEHNR and CDR2 is FQNEAQ in the germline V gene (reference sequence). This CDR3 contains 19 residues. The ends lost 5 bases at V and 12 bases at J; junction bases unmatched: 25. CDR3 coding DNA: TGTGCCAGCAGCCGGTACGGTCTAACATTGTGGGGACAGTATCCCGTCCTGACTTTC. As protein: CASSRYGLTLWGQYPVLTF. The variable domain in full, completed from reference TRBV7-9 and TRBJ2-6, reads DTGVSQNPRHKITKRGQNVTFRCDPISEHNRLYWYRQTLGQGPEFLTYFQNEAQLEKSRLLSDRFSAERPKGSFSTLEIQRTEQGDSAMYLCASSRYGLTLWGQYPVLTFGAGSRLTVL.

The CDR3 region has the DNA TGTGCCAGCAGCTTTAATTCAGATACGCAGTATTTT. Translation gives CASSFNSDTQYF. This chain links TRBV11-2 with TRBJ2-3; D not resolved. Germline V gives CDR1 SGHAT, CDR2 FQNNGV. Trimming left V 3 bases short and J 4 bases short, with 5 bases between. The CDR3 totals 12 residues.

This chain joins TRBV6-5 and TRBJ1-6; 8 nucleotides line up with TRBD1. The CDR3 extends over 13 amino acids. Germline V gene lookup returns CDR1 MNHEY and CDR2 SVGAGI. After removal of 6 bases from V and 8 bases from J, the junction contained 3 bases not matched to a gene. CDR3 amino acids: CASSPGQDSPLHF. The CDR3 nucleotides are TGTGCCAGCAGCCCGGGACAGGATTCACCCCTCCACTTT.

The V gene is TRBV19, the J gene TRBJ2-1; 8 bases map to TRBD2. V lost 4 bases to trimming and J lost 8 bases; unmatched junction nucleotides: 16. Germline V gene data show CDR1 as LNHDA and CDR2 as SQIVND (reference sequence). The CDR3 extends over 17 amino acids. This CDR3 reads CASSTSPGGAKSDEQFF. DNA of the CDR3: TGTGCCAGTAGTACCTCCCCCGGGGGGGCAAAATCTGATGAGCAGTTCTTC.

In this sample, this clone turned up once. The chain couples TRBV28 to TRBJ1-5; no reliable D call. Germline CDR1 MDHEN, CDR2 SYDVKM. Trimming left V 3 bases short and J 6 bases short, with 9 bases between. The CDR3 consists of 13 residues. For the CDR3, the DNA is TGTGCCAGCAGTTTCGTCCCCCCTCAGCCCCAGCATTTT. Amino acids: CASSFVPPQPQHF.

The rearrangement uses TRBV4-3 and TRBJ1-6; 8 bases agree with TRBD1. Germline values: CDR1 LGHNA, CDR2 YSLEER. With 2 bases clipped from V and 0 bases from J, the junction kept 12 bases outside the gene matches. The CDR3 totals 20 residues. The CDR3 region has the DNA TGCGCCAGCAGCCAAAGGGGGGGGGACAGGAGCGGCTCCTATAATTCACCCCTCCACTTT. Translation: CASSQRGGDRSGSYNSPLHF.

V is TRBV7-8 and J is TRBJ1-1; 11 bases are a match to TRBD1. Losses at the gene ends were 4 bases for V and 1 base for J; bases not matched to a gene: 5. This CDR3 spans 16 amino acids. Germline CDR1 reads SGHVS; CDR2 reads FQNEAQ. CDR3 nucleotides: TGTGCCAGCAGCTCCCGGACAGGGGGCGCGAACACTGAAGCTTTCTTT. This encodes CASSSRTGGANTEAFF.

The J gene is TRBJ1-3, the V gene TRBV7-9; possibly TRBD1 for D (5 bases). V was cut by 5 bases and J by 0 bases, with 11 bases left in between. The CDR3 covers 15 residues. Germline assignment: CDR1 SEHNR and CDR2 FQNEAQ (reference sequence). The CDR3 sequence: CASSRRRGSGNTIYF. CDR3 sequence (DNA): TGTGCCAGCAGCCGACGGAGGGGCTCTGGAAACACCATATATTTT.

DNA of the CDR3: TGCGCCAGCAGCCCGCCAGGGGGTCGCTCCTACAATGAGCAGTTCTTC. Translated, it gives CASSPPGGRSYNEQFF. The V gene is TRBV4-1, the J gene TRBJ2-1; TRBD1 matches at 7 bases. Germline values: CDR1 MGHRA, CDR2 YSYEKL. This CDR3 comprises 16 residues. V trimming: 4 bases; J trimming: 0 bases; junction bases outside the gene matches: 6.

The rearrangement uses TRBV25-1 and TRBJ2-3; D call uncertain. CDR1 and CDR2 (germline): MGHDK, SYGVNS. The CDR3 contains 15 residues. Trimming took 1 base from V and 0 from J, leaving 8 bases between them. This CDR3 reads CASSELGQSTDTQYF. In DNA form, the CDR3 reads TGTGCCAGCAGTGAATTGGGCCAGAGCACAGATACGCAGTATTTT.

This rearrangement joins TRBV11-2 to TRBJ2-7, with TRBD2 as a possible D gene (6 bases). This CDR3 has 20 amino acids. V was cut by 0 bases and J by 2 bases, with 26 bases left in between. Germline values: CDR1 SGHAT, CDR2 FQNNGV. The CDR3 loop reads CASSLDGFLGQRWGAYEQYF. The DNA for the CDR3 is TGTGCCAGCAGCTTAGATGGGTTTCTGGGGCAGCGATGGGGGGCCTACGAGCAGTACTTC.

Here the CDR3 reads CASTRSGGPYNEQFF. The CDR3 nucleotides are TGTGCCAGCACCCGTAGCGGGGGCCCGTACAATGAGCAGTTCTTC. The chain combines TRBV6-5 with TRBJ2-1; 9 bases fit TRBD2. After removal of 7 bases from V and 4 bases from J, the junction contained 8 bases not matched to a gene. Germline CDR1 is MNHEY and CDR2 is SVGAGI. The CDR3 is 15 residues long.

This clone has only one observation. The chain employs TRBV27 and TRBJ1-4; 10 bases line up with TRBD1. V shed 5 bases, J shed 8 bases, and the junction held 5 bases outside the gene matches. CDR3 length: 14 residues. Germline V lookup: CDR1 MNHEY, CDR2 SMNVEV (reference sequence). CDR3 region: CASSPDRGQEKLFF. DNA for the CDR3: TGTGCCAGCAGTCCCGACAGGGGGCAGGAAAAACTGTTTTTT. Combining the CDR3 with reference TRBV27 and TRBJ1-4 gives the whole variable domain EAQVTQNPRYLITVTGKKLTVTCSQNMNHEYMSWYRQDPGLGLRQIYYSMNVEVTDKGDVPEGYKVSRKEKRNFPLILESPSPNQTSLYFCASSPDRGQEKLFFGSGTQLSVL.

V is TRBV25-1 and J is TRBJ2-7; D gene unclear. CDR3 length equals 16 residues. The germline V gene has CDR1 MGHDK and CDR2 SYGVNS. Trimming removed 1 base from V and 0 bases from J, with 13 bases in between. The CDR3 region is CASSEFSGNHSYEQYF. CDR3 DNA sequence: TGTGCCAGCAGTGAATTTTCAGGTAACCACTCCTACGAGCAGTACTTC.

The rearrangement joins TRBV29-1 to TRBJ1-1; TRBD1 agrees at 7 bases. Germline V gives CDR1 SQVTM, CDR2 ANQGSEA. The CDR3 sequence is 15 residues long. V lost 3 bases to trimming and J lost 4 bases; unmatched junction nucleotides: 11. CDR3 DNA sequence: TGCAGCGTTGATCGATCCGGGACAGTGAGCACTGAAGCTTTCTTT. Encoded protein: CSVDRSGTVSTEAFF.

The V gene is TRBV12-5, the J gene TRBJ1-3; D gene ambiguous. Trimming took 2 bases from V and 1 from J, leaving 6 bases between them. Germline assignment: CDR1 LGHNT and CDR2 FRNRAP. The CDR3 consists of 14 residues. The CDR3, as DNA: TGTGCTAGTGGTTTGTACCTATCTGGAAACACCATATATTTT. This gives the protein CASGLYLSGNTIYF.

The genes are TRBV7-8 and TRBJ1-5; D might be TRBD1 (5 bases). The germline gives CDR1 SGHVS, CDR2 FQNEAQ. Trimming cost V 3 bases and J 9 bases, with 21 bases left between them. This CDR3 comprises 16 residues. CDR3 in DNA: TGTGCCAGCAGCTTTGCGGAGACAGACAGTATCCGGCCCCAGCATTTT. Translated: CASSFAETDSIRPQHF.

V is TRBV29-1 and J is TRBJ1-5; D unresolved. V lost 4 bases and J lost 6, with 13 bases in between. The CDR3 runs to 13 residues. CDR1 is SQVTM, CDR2 ANQGSEA, per germline. In nucleotides, the CDR3 is TGCAGCGTTGGACTATTTAAGGGTCAGCCCCAGCATTTT. As protein: CSVGLFKGQPQHF.

The chain combines TRBV4-1 with TRBJ2-3, with TRBD1 matching over 12 bases. The germline V gene encodes CDR1 MGHRA and CDR2 YSYEKL. The CDR3 length is 17 residues. V dropped 2 bases and J dropped 3; count of bases not matched to a gene: 6. CDR3 DNA sequence: TGCGCCAGCAGCCAACGCCGGGACAGGGGGCTTACAGATACGCAGTATTTT. It translates to CASSQRRDRGLTDTQYF.

J is TRBJ2-7 and V is TRBV21-1; no check of the table's D call, TRBD2, against the DNA was made. TRBV21-1 is a known pseudogene. CDR3 length: 18 residues. CDR3: CASSKEGFPGGGVGEQYF. The DNA for the CDR3 is TGTGCCAGCAGCAAAGAGGGGTTTCCGGGCGGGGGAGTGGGCGAGCAGTACTTC.

The J gene is TRBJ1-2, the V gene TRBV6-6; 9 nucleotides match TRBD1. V was clipped by 4 bases and J by 4 bases; unmatched bases: 10. Per the germline V gene, CDR1 is MNHNY and CDR2 is SVGAGI (reference sequence). The CDR3 is 16 amino acids. The DNA for the CDR3 is TGTGCCAGCAGTTCCGGGACAGGGCTATCTATCTATGGCTACACCTTC. Translating gives CASSSGTGLSIYGYTF.

V usage is TRBV4-3 and J usage is TRBJ2-2; TRBD2 might be the D (6 bases). The CDR3 has 17 amino acids. V was pared by 1 base and J by 6 bases, with 18 bases between. CDR1 and CDR2 (germline): LGHNA, YSLEER. The CDR3 sequence is CASSQGYGGRGAGELFF. The CDR3 region has the DNA TGCGCCAGCAGCCAAGGTTACGGGGGACGAGGCGCCGGGGAGCTGTTTTTT.